Described below is a single TCR beta chain sequence and its context. The table lists this clonotype with a few counts. What this receptor recognizes is not known. Base qualities are not provided; no much larger clone lies one nucleotide away. The sample is drawn from a study of T cell repertoires in cytomegalovirus infection (dated by TCRdb to about 2019). Notes on the research overall: Alongside well-studied HLA-B-restricted epitopes, the peptide stimulations were aimed at recently identified HLA-C-restricted CMV epitopes, whose presentation resists viral immunomodulation. Because public TCR beta signatures pointed to carriage of CMV infection together with the matching HLA type, the HLA type of each donor mattered for the analysis.

The CDR3 runs 15 residues from the cysteine to the phenylalanine. Only CDR3 DNA remains: 45 bases, in frame from the first base. Relative to germline, V is missing 7 bases and J is missing 6 bases, with 5 bases of the junction outside any gene match. The sample's treatment or condition label is to be understood as: in vitro stimulation with specific CMV peptide epitopes to enrich CMV-specific T cells. The instrument was an Illumina HiSeq 1500. Through fastp at Q25 and MiXCR, TCRdb rebuilt clones from the public reads, retaining in-frame beta chains. Duplicate CDR3 protein sequences are folded into a single record with the most common DNA and genes. The sample records about 770,000 distinct CDR3 sequences, about 27% of which are singletons. Around 13% of the sample rests with the top ten. The paper's findings and limits, for the study overall: The ex vivo response was dominated by HLA-C-restricted CMV-specific TCR beta clonotypes, which also provided the single most frequent clonotype in two of eight donors. In both this cohort and an independent cohort of some 350 donors, the cumulative frequency of public TCR beta family members distinguished carriers of CMV infection plus the relevant HLA type.

The sequence came from a human donor in good health (CMV status not recorded). Some clones in this sample may be carry-over from other donors' samples. This specimen consisted of cultured CD8+ T cells from PBMCs, obtained from culture after CMV antigen stimulation. The chain joins TRBV12-3 or TRBV12-4 to TRBJ2-1; TRBD2 agrees with 14 junctional bases. Here the CDR3 is given as CASTLGLAGGNEQFF. The sequence in DNA is TGTGCCAGCACCCTAGGACTAGCGGGGGGCAATGAGCAGTTCTTC.